The 21 T cell receptor beta chains given below trace back to one sample, sequenced in a study of chemoradiotherapy in HPV16-positive cancers. The data were produced by immunoSEQ multiplex PCR, yet TCRdb's version contains in-frame clones alone and is incomplete. The repertoire consists of approximately 9,500 clones, with 65% to 75% occurring once and the leading ten covering 10%. Material: tumor tissue, obtained from a patient who underwent chemoradiotherapy. Receptor source: a human donor with HPV-associated anogenital cancer.

This chain links TRBV4-1 with TRBJ2-1, with 8 bases fitting TRBD2. CDR3 length: 16 amino acids. Germline CDR1 is MGHRA and CDR2 is YSYEKL. The V segment lost 2 bases and the J segment 9 bases; nucleotides outside the gene matches: 12. CDR3 bases: TGCGCCAGCAGCCAAATGACAACCGGGACTAGAGGTGAGCAGTTCTTC. It yields the protein CASSQMTTGTRGEQFF.

This chain uses TRBV6-1 with TRBJ2-2, with 9 bases that match TRBD1. The CDR3 covers 15 residues. The germline V gene has CDR1 MNHNS and CDR2 SASEGT. Trimming at V came to 1 base and at J to 6 bases, leaving 3 bases not matched to a gene. The CDR3: CASSEETGGAGELFF. Here the CDR3 DNA reads TGTGCCAGCAGTGAAGAGACAGGGGGGGCCGGGGAGCTGTTTTTT.

The chain is built from TRBV6-5 and TRBJ1-1, with D unclear. CDR1 and CDR2 (germline): MNHEY, SVGAGI. The ends were cut back, 9 bases at V and 3 bases at J, with 14 bases in the middle. This CDR3 has 13 residues. In DNA, the CDR3 is TGTGCCAGTCAGAGGTGGAGAGACACTGAAGCTTTCTTT. This sequence encodes CASQRWRDTEAFF.

The chain links TRBV28 to TRBJ1-4; D is possibly TRBD1 (6 bases). This CDR3 has 10 residues. V shed 7 bases and J shed 14 bases, with 11 bases lying between them. Germline V gene data show CDR1 as MDHEN and CDR2 as SYDVKM. The CDR3 sequence is CASKGGKLFF. The CDR3 bases are TGTGCCAGCAAGGGGGGGAAGCTGTTTTTT.

The chain combines TRBV5-6 with TRBJ1-6, with D possibly being TRBD1 (6 bases). CDR3 length equals 12 residues. CDR1 and CDR2 from the germline V gene are SGHDT and YYEEEE. V lost 0 bases and J lost 14, with 9 bases in between. CDR3 loop: CASSLGGLALHF. CDR3 nucleotides: TGTGCCAGCAGCTTGGGGGGGCTCGCCCTCCACTTT.

This clone appeared a few times. The chain uses TRBV7-9 and TRBJ1-1, with 7 bases fitting TRBD1. The CDR3 is 13 amino acids. The germline V gene has CDR1 SEHNR and CDR2 FQNEAQ (reference sequence). Unmatched junction bases numbered 10, after V lost 5 bases and J lost 10 bases. The CDR3 loop is CASSPQPPGGAFF. The CDR3 coding sequence is TGTGCCAGCAGCCCACAACCCCCAGGGGGAGCTTTCTTT.

The V and J genes are TRBV27 and TRBJ2-5; 10 bases are shared with TRBD1. The CDR3 is 15 amino acids. Per the germline V gene, CDR1 is MNHEY and CDR2 is SMNVEV (reference sequence). The V and J ends lost 5 bases and 5 bases, in that order; junction bases with no gene match: 8. The CDR3 is CASSRDRGRWETQYF. CDR3 DNA: TGTGCCAGCAGTAGAGACAGGGGGCGCTGGGAGACCCAGTACTTC.

CDR3 coding DNA: TGTGCCAGCAGCCCCAAAGACGGAAAAGAGACCCAGTACTTC. Encoded protein: CASSPKDGKETQYF. The chain employs TRBV5-4 and TRBJ2-5; no clear D. V was trimmed by 4 bases and J by 3 bases, leaving 13 bases between them. Germline V lookup: CDR1 SGHNT, CDR2 YYREEE (reference sequence). This CDR3 is built from 14 residues.

The chain joins TRBV4-2 to TRBJ2-7, with unresolved D. There are 13 residues in the CDR3. Trimming took 3 bases from V and 1 from J, leaving 7 bases between them. Germline CDR1 is LGHNA and CDR2 is YNFKEQ. CDR3 DNA: TGTGCCAGCAGCCACGGGCCTTCCTACGAGCAGTACTTC. Encoded protein: CASSHGPSYEQYF.

V usage is TRBV19 and J usage is TRBJ1-4, with TRBD1 identical over 7 bases. J was trimmed by 0 bases and V by 3 bases; bases with no gene match: 1. Per the germline V gene, CDR1 is LNHDA and CDR2 is SQIVND (reference sequence). This CDR3 has 15 amino acids. Written as DNA, the CDR3 is TGTGCCAGTAGTATCGGACAGGCAACTAATGAAAAACTGTTTTTT. It specifies CASSIGQATNEKLFF.

The chain uses TRBV4-2 and TRBJ2-3; 10 bases line up with TRBD2. Germline lookup yields CDR1 LGHNA and CDR2 YNFKEQ. The CDR3 consists of 16 residues. Unmatched junction bases numbered 5, after V lost 5 bases and J lost 0 bases. CDR3 residues: CASSISGGLSTDTQYF. In DNA form, the CDR3 reads TGTGCCAGCAGCATTAGCGGGGGGCTAAGCACAGATACGCAGTATTTT.

The chain recombines TRBV5-6 with TRBJ1-6; TRBD1 agrees at 7 bases. V shed 0 bases, J shed 6 bases, and the junction held 6 bases outside the gene matches. Per germline, CDR1 SGHDT and CDR2 YYEEEE. The CDR3 contains 16 residues. The CDR3 reads CASSLERGRLNSPLHF. DNA for the CDR3: TGTGCCAGCAGCTTGGAAAGGGGGCGACTTAATTCACCCCTCCACTTT.

V usage is TRBV19 and J usage is TRBJ2-1; either TRBD1 or TRBD2 may supply D (5 bases each). V gave up 5 bases and J gave up 6 bases, with 14 bases separating them. This CDR3 is built from 14 residues. Germline V CDR1 and CDR2: LNHDA, SQIVND (reference sequence). The CDR3 region is CASSDGGNFNEQFF. The CDR3 region has the DNA TGTGCCAGTAGTGATGGGGGAAATTTCAATGAGCAGTTCTTC.

The chain employs TRBV10-3 and TRBJ2-7; D is perhaps TRBD2 (6 bases). CDR3 length: 15 residues. Germline values: CDR1 ENHRY, CDR2 SYGVKD. Trimming took 3 bases from V and 3 from J, leaving 15 bases between them. The DNA for the CDR3 is TGTGCCATCAGTGAACAAGGAGGGCGTCACTACGAGCAGTACTTC. Its translation is CAISEQGGRHYEQYF.

This chain connects TRBV14 to TRBJ1-1; no firm D call. This CDR3 spans 13 amino acids. Trimming removed 2 bases at V and 1 base at J, with 5 bases between. Looked up from germline, CDR1 is SGHDN and CDR2 is FVKESK. CDR3 sequence reads: CASSQRRNTEAFF. The CDR3 region has the DNA TGTGCCAGCAGCCAACGTCGGAACACTGAAGCTTTCTTT.

The chain couples TRBV5-8 to TRBJ2-3, with a tentative D call TRBD1 (6 bases). The germline V gene has CDR1 SGHTS and CDR2 YDEGEE. Between the trimmed V and J ends, which lost 4 bases and 6 bases, there was a span of 24 bases. This CDR3 contains 17 residues. The CDR3 region is CASSTATGTPAEDTQYF. Written as DNA, the CDR3 is TGTGCCAGCAGCACCGCAACCGGGACACCAGCAGAGGATACGCAGTATTTT.

The chain carries TRBV12-5 and TRBJ2-1; 12 bases are shared with TRBD2. V was pared by 1 base and J by 4 bases, with 8 bases of the junction left unmatched. The CDR3 runs to 18 residues. CDR1 LGHNT and CDR2 FRNRAP come from the germline V gene. CDR3 region: CASGLGLAGGPRYNEQFF. CDR3 DNA: TGTGCTAGTGGTTTGGGCCTAGCGGGAGGGCCGCGATACAATGAGCAGTTCTTC.

The chain couples TRBV5-4 to TRBJ2-5; D perhaps matches TRBD2 (6 bases). This CDR3 is built from 11 residues. The germline gives CDR1 SGHNT, CDR2 YYREEE (reference sequence). The V and J ends lost 4 bases and 9 bases respectively, with 10 bases between them. In nucleotides, the CDR3 is TGTGCCAGCAGCGGGGAGGAGTCCCAGTACTTC. It encodes CASSGEESQYF.

DNA for the CDR3: TGTGCCAGCAGCCAATTTTCAGGGGGTGAAAAACTGTTTTTT. Its protein is CASSQFSGGEKLFF. The rearrangement links TRBV14 to TRBJ1-4, with TRBD1 matching 7 bases. V gave up 2 bases and J gave up 7 bases; unmatched junction bases: 4. Germline CDR1 SGHDN, CDR2 FVKESK. This CDR3 region has 14 residues.

This chain connects TRBV15 to TRBJ1-3; TRBD1 aligns across 7 bases. The V and J ends lost 8 bases and 5 bases, in that order; junction bases with no gene match: 6. The V gene's germline CDR1 is LNHNV and CDR2 YYDKDF (reference sequence). The CDR3 contains 13 residues. DNA of the CDR3: TGTGCCACCTGGGACAGACCCCGAAACACCATATATTTT. Protein: CATWDRPRNTIYF. Full variable domain (remainder filled in from reference TRBV15 and TRBJ1-3): DAMVIQNPRYQVTQFGKPVTLSCSQTLNHNVMYWYQQKSSQAPKLLFHYYDKDFNNEADTPDNFQSRRPNTSFCFLDIRSPGLGDTAMYLCATWDRPRNTIYFGEGSWLTVV.

The chain uses TRBV5-5 and TRBJ1-3; D unclear. This CDR3 is built from 17 residues. CDR1 is SGHKS and CDR2 is YYEKEE in the germline V gene (reference sequence). Trimming took 2 bases from V and 0 from J, leaving 15 bases between them. The CDR3 region has the DNA TGTGCCAGCAGCTTAGGCCGAGTCCCTGACTCTGGAAACACCATATATTTT. Translation: CASSLGRVPDSGNTIYF.